This TCR beta chain was sequenced in a study of OX40 agonist ivuxolimab in advanced cancers. For the wider study: The costimulatory receptor OX40 (CD134) was targeted by ivuxolimab, a fully human IgG2 agonistic monoclonal antibody. Three dose-escalation patients achieved partial responses, one with hepatocellular carcinoma and two with cutaneous melanoma. In the dose-escalation cohort, approximately 83% of patients were male, and the mean age was roughly 60 years with a range of roughly 23 to 79. Of the roughly 50 dose-escalation patients, hepatocellular carcinoma was present in approximately 20, melanoma in some 15, renal cell carcinoma in 9 and head and neck cancer in 9. Prior anti-PD-1, anti-PD-L1 or anti-CTLA-4 therapy was permitted, and approximately 42% of dose-escalation patients had received checkpoint inhibitors. Intravenous ivuxolimab was administered to patients every 2 weeks at six dose levels: 0.01, 0.1, 0.3, 1.5, 3 and 10 mg/kg. The point of sequencing TCRbeta in the periphery was to test whether ivuxolimab changed TCR sequence diversity and drove clonal T-cell expansion. The paper reports the monotherapy dose-escalation portion (N of about 51 patients) of the phase I ivuxolimab trial.

Study-level results and caveats: Low levels of normalized T-cell clonal expansion were also seen in some patients who did not respond. In partial responders in the 0.1-3.0 mg/kg groups, normalized peripheral clonal expansion was found to be among the lowest, especially among CD8+ T cells. Which antigens the clonally expanded peripheral T cells were specific for was not determined. After ivuxolimab, more expanded clones were found on average in CD8+ T cells than in CD4+ T cells. At doses from 0.1 to 3.0 mg/kg, clonal expansion was seen in both CD4+ and CD8+ blood T cells between baseline and week 6.

About this clone itself: The clone's antigen remains unknown. No clone much larger than this one lies a single base away; base qualities are absent.

The V end gives up 7 bases and the J end 2 bases, leaving 3 bases in the junction not matched to a gene. For CDR1 and CDR2, the germline V gene (reference sequence) lists GTSNPN and SVGIG. The cysteine opens and the phenylalanine closes a CDR3 of 12 amino acids. Only the CDR3 DNA stays, 36 bases, in frame from base 1. The trial excluded patients who had a history of autoimmune disease or were on systemic immunosuppression. Peripheral blood for TCR sequencing was drawn from every dose cohort at baseline, at cycle 4 day 1 and at cycle 7 day 1. The samples were drawn from a first-in-human, open-label, multicenter phase I dose-escalation trial of ivuxolimab. Adults with locally advanced or metastatic melanoma, renal cell, hepatocellular, or head and neck squamous cell carcinoma were enrolled in the trial. CD4+ and CD8+ T cells were sorted separately from peripheral blood before TCR sequencing. Genomic DNA was isolated from the sorted cells so that the TCRbeta CDR3 region could be sequenced. The immunoSEQ Assay was used for sequencing of TCRbeta CDR3 regions. The table was pulled from immuneACCESS by TCRdb, which kept in-frame rearrangements only. Such tables lose some clones; where checked, under half of the loss comes from unresolved V genes, and the rest has no known cause. The sample table records tens of thousands of clones; around nine tenths of these occur just once. The ten top clones hold approximately 10% of the sample.

This chain is built from TRBV30 and TRBJ1-2; 8 bases in the junction line up with TRBD1. The starting material was CD4+ or CD8+ T cells sorted from blood, obtained in a trial of the OX40 agonist ivuxolimab. This sequence was found in an adult with an advanced solid tumor such as melanoma, head and neck, liver or kidney cancer. Read as DNA, the sequence is TGTGCCTCTGACAGGGGAAACTATGGCTACACCTTC. This yields the protein CASDRGNYGYTF. Joined to the reference TRBV30 and TRBJ1-2 proteins, this CDR3 gives the full variable domain: SQTIHQWPATLVQPVGSPLSLECTVEGTSNPNLYWYRQAAGRGLQLLFYSVGIGQISSEVPQNLSASRPQDRQFILSSKKLLLSDSGFYLCASDRGNYGYTFGSGTRLTVV.